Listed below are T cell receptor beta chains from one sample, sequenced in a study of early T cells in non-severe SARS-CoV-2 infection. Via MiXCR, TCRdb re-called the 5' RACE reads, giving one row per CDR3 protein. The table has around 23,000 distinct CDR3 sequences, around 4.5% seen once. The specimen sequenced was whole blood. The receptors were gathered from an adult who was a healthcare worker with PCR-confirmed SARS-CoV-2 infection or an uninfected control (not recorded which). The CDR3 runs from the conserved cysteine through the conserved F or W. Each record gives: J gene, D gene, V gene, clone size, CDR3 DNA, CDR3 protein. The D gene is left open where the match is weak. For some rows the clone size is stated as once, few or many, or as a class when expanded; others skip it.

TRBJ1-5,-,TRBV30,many,TGTGCCTGGGGGGGGGATATGAATCAGCCCCAGCATTTT,CAWGGDMNQPQHF
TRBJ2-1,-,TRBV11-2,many,TGTGCCAGCAGCTTAGAGGCGGACTCCTACAATGAGCAGTTCTTC,CASSLEADSYNEQFF
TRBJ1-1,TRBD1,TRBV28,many,TGTGCCAGCAGTCCCTCCCCACAGGGGCTAACTGAAGCTTTCTTT,CASSPSPQGLTEAFF
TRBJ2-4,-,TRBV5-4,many,TGTGCCAGCAGCCTGGATCCTGGGGCGACCAAAAACATTCAGTACTTC,CASSLDPGATKNIQYF
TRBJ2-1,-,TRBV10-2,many,TGCGCCAGCAGTGAGTCTTTTTGGCCGACGGGTGAGCAGTTCTTC,CASSESFWPTGEQFF
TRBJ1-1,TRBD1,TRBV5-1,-,TGCGCCAGCAGGGTAGGGTCGAGGACAGGGAGGAACACTGAAGCTTTCTTT,CASRVGSRTGRNTEAFF
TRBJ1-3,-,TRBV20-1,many,TGCAGTGCTAGAGATTGGCGGGGCGGGGATGCTGGAAACACCATATATTTT,CSARDWRGGDAGNTIYF
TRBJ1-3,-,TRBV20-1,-,TGCAGTGCTACAGAGACTGGAAACACCATATATTTT,CSATETGNTIYF
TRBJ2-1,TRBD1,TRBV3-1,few,TGTGCCAGCTGCACTTTACAGGGGACGGTTAATGAGCAGTTCTTC,CASCTLQGTVNEQFF
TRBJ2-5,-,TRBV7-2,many,TGTGCCAGCAGCTTAGAAGCGACCCGATCAGAGACCCAGTACTTC,CASSLEATRSETQYF
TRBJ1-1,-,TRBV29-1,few,TGCAGCGTTAGCACAGGGCCCGATCAAGCTTTCTTT,CSVSTGPDQAFF
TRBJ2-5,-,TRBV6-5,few,TGTGCCAGCAGTAGGGCCTACAGCCAAGAGACCCAGTACTTC,CASSRAYSQETQYF
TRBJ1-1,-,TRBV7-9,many,TGTGCCAGCAGCTTAAGTCGCACTGAAGCTTTCTTT,CASSLSRTEAFF
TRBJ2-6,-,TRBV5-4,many,TGTGCCAGCAGCTTTTCAAGCGGGCCCATCTCTGGGGCCAACGTCCTGACTTTC,CASSFSSGPISGANVLTF
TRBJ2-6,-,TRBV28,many,TGTGCCAGCAGCCTCCCGGCACCTGGGGCCAACGTCCTGACTTTC,CASSLPAPGANVLTF
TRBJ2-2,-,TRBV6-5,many,TGTGCCAGCAGAGGGACGAACACCGGGGAGCTGTTTTTT,CASRGTNTGELFF
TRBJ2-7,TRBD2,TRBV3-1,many,TGTGCCAGCAGCCCCTCGGGGGGAAGGGCCTACGAGCAGTACTTC,CASSPSGGRAYEQYF
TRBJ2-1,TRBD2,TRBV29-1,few,TGCAGCGTTCGGCTAGCGGGTCCCTACAATGAGCAGTTCTTC,CSVRLAGPYNEQFF
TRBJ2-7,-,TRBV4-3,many,TGCGCCAGCAGCCGAGAACTGGTCTACGAGCAGTACTTC,CASSRELVYEQYF
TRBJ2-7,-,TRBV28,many,TGTGCCAGCAGTTTGGGGACATACGAGCAGTACTTC,CASSLGTYEQYF
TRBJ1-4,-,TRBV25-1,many,TGTGCCAGCAGTGAAGAAGACGGTACAAGGGGAAAACTGTTTTTT,CASSEEDGTRGKLFF
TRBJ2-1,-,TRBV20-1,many,TGCAGTGCTAGGGGGGCGGGCGGAAATGAGCAGTTCTTC,CSARGAGGNEQFF
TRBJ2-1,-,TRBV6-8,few,TGTGTCAGCAGTTATAGCAGCCACTCCTACAATGAGCAGTTCTTC,CVSSYSSHSYNEQFF
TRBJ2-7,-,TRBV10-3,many,TGTGCCATCAGTGAGTCGACAGAAGCACTAAAGGAGCAGTACTTC,CAISESTEALKEQYF
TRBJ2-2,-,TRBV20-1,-,TGCAGTGCTAGAGAGGTAGCGAGCGGGGAGCTGTTTTTT,CSAREVASGELFF
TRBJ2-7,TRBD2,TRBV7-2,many,TGTGCCAGCAGCCCCAAGACTAGCAGCTCCTACGAGCAGTACTTC,CASSPKTSSSYEQYF
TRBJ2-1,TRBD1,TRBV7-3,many,TGTGCCAGCAGCCCAGGACAGGGGGAGGTGAATGAGCAGTTCTTC,CASSPGQGEVNEQFF
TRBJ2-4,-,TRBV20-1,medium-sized,TGCAGTTGGGCTGACAGAGCCAAAAACATTCAGTACTTC,CSWADRAKNIQYF
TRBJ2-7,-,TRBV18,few,TGTGCCAGCTCACCACTTATTACCTACGAGCAGTACTTC,CASSPLITYEQYF
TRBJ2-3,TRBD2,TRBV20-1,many,TGCAGTGCTAGATCTCGCGGGAGGCCCCCTAGCACAGATACGCAGTATTTT,CSARSRGRPPSTDTQYF
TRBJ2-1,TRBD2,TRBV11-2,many,TGTGCCAGCAGCCTAGCGCTAGCGGGAGCTTTTGGTGAGCAGTTCTTC,CASSLALAGAFGEQFF
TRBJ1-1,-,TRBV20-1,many,TGCAGTGCTCCCCGGGGGACTGAAGCTTTCTTT,CSAPRGTEAFF
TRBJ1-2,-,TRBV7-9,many,TGTGCCAGCAGCCCCCCCGGGACCTATGGCTACACCTTC,CASSPPGTYGYTF
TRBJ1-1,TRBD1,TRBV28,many,TGTGCCAGCAGTTTATGGGCAGGGGGCGCGCGCACTGAAGCTTTCTTT,CASSLWAGGARTEAFF
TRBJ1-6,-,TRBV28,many,TGTGCCAGCAGTTTTAGTTCACCCCTCCACTTT,CASSFSSPLHF
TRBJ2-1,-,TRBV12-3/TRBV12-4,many,TGTGCCAGCAGCGGGCAAGGGAGGGGGAATGAGCAGTTCTTC,CASSGQGRGNEQFF
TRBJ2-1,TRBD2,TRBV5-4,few,TGTGCCAGCAGCTTTGTCCTAGCGGGAGGGTCTGAGCAGTTCTTC,CASSFVLAGGSEQFF
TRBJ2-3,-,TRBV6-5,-,TGTGCCAGCACCGATCCGAGTAGCACAGATACGCAGTATTTT,CASTDPSSTDTQYF
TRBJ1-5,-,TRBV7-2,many,TGTGCCAGCAGCTTCCAGGGAACGAATAGCAATCAGCCCCAGCATTTT,CASSFQGTNSNQPQHF
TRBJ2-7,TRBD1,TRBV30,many,TGTGCCTGGAGCCTATTCGGGGCAGGGGGCGACGAGCAGTACTTC,CAWSLFGAGGDEQYF
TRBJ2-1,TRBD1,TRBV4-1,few,TGCGCCAGCAGCCCGGGAAACCGGGACAGAGACAATGAGCAGTTCTTC,CASSPGNRDRDNEQFF
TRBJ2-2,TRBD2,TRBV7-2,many,TGTGCCAGCAGCCCGCTAGCGGGAGGGAGCGCCGGGGAGCTGTTTTTT,CASSPLAGGSAGELFF
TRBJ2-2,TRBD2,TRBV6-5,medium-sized,TGTGCCAGCAGTTACTCGACTAGCGGGAGAGGGGAGCTGTTTTTT,CASSYSTSGRGELFF
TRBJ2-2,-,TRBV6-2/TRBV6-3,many,TGTGCCAGCAGTTATGTAGCTAGATTAACCGGGGAGCTGTTTTTT,CASSYVARLTGELFF